The text below deals with one TCR beta chain. It has no known antigen specificity. No clone much larger than this one lies a single base away; base qualities are absent. These data belong to a study of T cell clones after liver transplantation (dated by TCRdb to between 2018 and 2020). A note on the overall study: The samples were obtained from ITN030ST, a randomized trial that attempted immunosuppression withdrawal within 2 years after liver transplantation. The studied cohort comprised 8 liver transplant recipients, 3 classified as tolerant and 5 as non-tolerant. Of the eight recipients, three were HCV-positive, while the remaining recipients had been transplanted for non-autoimmune, non-viral indications. Until randomization at 12-24 months post-transplant, subjects were given standard immunosuppression, with no induction therapy. As an antigen-independent comparator for donor-reactive sequences, third party-reactive TCRbeta sequences were also identified from pre-transplant MLRs. Tolerance meant complete immunosuppression withdrawal for at least one year without liver enzymes rising beyond twice the upper limit of normal. Blood samples were collected pre-transplant, then pre-randomization ahead of withdrawal, and finally post-randomization once withdrawal had either been completed or failed. Donor-reactive T cell clones were identified by TCRbeta sequencing after a pre-transplant mixed lymphocyte reaction and then tracked in post-transplant blood. Study-level results and caveats: A significant post-transplant decrease in circulating donor-reactive CD4 TCRbeta sequences was observed in most of the 8 subjects, irrespective of tolerance or HCV status. Because no allograft tissue specimens were available, donor-reactive T cells may have migrated into the graft instead of being deleted. Once repertoire turnover was taken into account, donor-reactive detection showed a significant reduction for CD4 in 7 of 8 subjects and for CD8 in 8 of 8. The conclusions were preliminary, being limited by small, heterogeneous patient numbers and by non-standardized post-transplant time points. Low numbers of available donor cells limited the measurable donor-reactive repertoire in a couple of subjects. Donor-reactive sequences decreased more than third party-reactive sequences, which suggests partial antigen-specific deletion that was not related to withdrawal success.

From the germline V gene (reference sequence), CDR1 is SGHNT and CDR2 is YYREEE. At the junction V is shortened by 3 bases and J by 3 bases; bases outside the gene matches: 8. Including the terminal cysteine and phenylalanine, the CDR3 comprises 17 residues. Just CDR3 DNA is preserved here, 51 bases in frame from base 1. Unstimulated PBMCs, after thawing, were stained for CD3, CD4 and CD8 and then FACS-sorted into CD3+CD4+ and CD3+CD8+ populations. Each of the 8 studied subjects was randomized to immunosuppression withdrawal. The Qiagen DNeasy Blood and Tissue Kit was used for genomic DNA isolation. Frozen genomic DNA underwent high-throughput TCRbeta CDR3 sequencing by immunoSEQ, including PCR amplification, mapping, bias correction and internal controls. The published analysis was carried out like this. Productive rearrangements were retained, and unique TCRbeta sequences were defined by the CDR3 nucleotide sequence together with the V and J gene. For a sequence to be called donor-reactive, it needed a frequency of at least 0.01% and at least 5-fold expansion in CFSE-low cells compared with unstimulated pre-transplant cells. Minimum frequency thresholds were set for each subject on the basis of the unstimulated sample with the lowest template count, so that a detection power of at least 90% was ensured. Jensen-Shannon divergence between the top 1000 TCRbeta sequences post- versus pre-transplant served as the measure of repertoire turnover. Changes in detection of donor-reactive sequences were tested with two-sided Fisher's exact tests. Drawn from immuneACCESS, this table holds only the in-frame rearrangements with V and J called that TCRdb kept. Clones are partly lost; checked studies trace under half to an unresolved V gene and leave the rest unexplained. V and J calls plus clone size are reproduced from that table; the DNA served to infer D and trimming. The sample table lists approximately 70,000 clones, less than 90% of them with a count of one. About 2% of the sample is in the top ten clones.

The sequence was obtained from a human patient who received a liver transplant. Some T cells may be donor cells from the graft after a transplant. The sample consisted of CD4+ T cells from blood, taken about 50 months after liver transplant. The chain is assembled from TRBV5-4 and TRBJ2-2, with TRBD1 identical over 10 junction bases. Here is the DNA: TGTGCCAGCAGCTCGCATAGACAGGGGGCGGACACCGGGGAGCTGTTTTTT. This encodes CASSSHRQGADTGELFF.